Listed here are 5 T cell receptor beta chains from one sample, sequenced in a study of blood T cell repertoires in COVID-19. The data were produced by immunoSEQ multiplex PCR, yet TCRdb's version contains in-frame clones alone and is incomplete. The sample records roughly 170,000 clones, around 80% being singletons. Material: PBMCs or T cells enriched from blood (not recorded which). The source is a woman aged 50 to 60 in a cohort exposed to, infected with or recovered from COVID-19 (not recorded which).

The CDR3 nucleotides read TGTGCCAGCAGTTACTCGCGCAGGGCTTACGAGCAGTACTTC. Translation: CASSYSRRAYEQYF. The rearrangement uses TRBV6-5 and TRBJ2-7, with a weak D call TRBD1 (5 bases). V was trimmed by 0 bases and J by 4 bases, leaving 10 bases between them. There are 14 residues in the CDR3. The germline gives CDR1 MNHEY, CDR2 SVGAGI.

The chain has TRBV11-2 and TRBJ2-7; tentatively, D is TRBD1 (6 bases). This CDR3 spans 14 amino acids. V lost 4 bases and J 0 bases, leaving 10 bases between the germline ends. Germline CDR1 SGHAT, CDR2 FQNNGV. CDR3 protein: CASSSTGSSYEQYF. The CDR3 nucleotides read TGTGCCAGCAGCTCCACAGGGAGCTCCTACGAGCAGTACTTC.

The chain links TRBV2 to TRBJ1-5; D is unresolved. The CDR3 is 14 residues long. The V and J ends lost 0 bases and 8 bases respectively, with 11 bases between them. CDR1 is SNHLY, CDR2 FYNNEI, per germline. The CDR3 DNA sequence: TGTGCCAGCAGTGAAGCCCGAGTCGTGGAGCCCCAGCATTTT. Translating it yields CASSEARVVEPQHF.

The gene calls are TRBV28 and TRBJ2-7; the match to TRBD2 covers 15 bases. V lost 5 bases, J lost 1 base, and 6 bases stayed unmatched. The length of the CDR3 is 17 residues. The V gene's germline CDR1 is MDHEN and CDR2 SYDVKM. DNA of the CDR3: TGTGCCAGCAGTGGGACTAGCGGGAGGCCGACGTCCTACGAGCAGTACTTC. Its translation is CASSGTSGRPTSYEQYF.

This clone has a handful of counts. V usage is TRBV6-5 and J usage is TRBJ2-5; 9 bases are shared with TRBD2. J lost 4 bases, V lost 0 bases, and 3 bases had no gene match. The CDR3 has 15 amino acids. Germline CDR1 is MNHEY and CDR2 is SVGAGI. The CDR3 loop is CASSYSKLAGETQYF. The CDR3 DNA reads as TGTGCCAGCAGTTACTCGAAACTAGCGGGAGAGACCCAGTACTTC.